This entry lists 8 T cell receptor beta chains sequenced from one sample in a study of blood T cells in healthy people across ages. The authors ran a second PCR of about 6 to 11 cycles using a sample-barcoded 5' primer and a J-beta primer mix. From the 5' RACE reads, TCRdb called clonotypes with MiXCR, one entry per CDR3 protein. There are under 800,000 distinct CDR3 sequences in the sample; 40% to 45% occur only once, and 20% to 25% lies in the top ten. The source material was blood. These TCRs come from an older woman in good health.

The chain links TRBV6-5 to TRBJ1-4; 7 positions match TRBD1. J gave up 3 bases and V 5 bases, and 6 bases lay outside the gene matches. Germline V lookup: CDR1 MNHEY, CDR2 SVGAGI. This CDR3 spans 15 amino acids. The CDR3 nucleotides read TGTGCCAGCAGTAGGGGACAGTGGGCTAATGAAAAACTGTTTTTT. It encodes CASSRGQWANEKLFF.

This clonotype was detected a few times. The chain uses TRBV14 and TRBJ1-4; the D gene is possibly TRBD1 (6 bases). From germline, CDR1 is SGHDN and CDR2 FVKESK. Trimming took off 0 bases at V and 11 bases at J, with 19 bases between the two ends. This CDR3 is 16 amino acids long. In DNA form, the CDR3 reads TGTGCCAGCAGCCAAGAGTGGCAAACAGGGCAGGATAAACTGTTTTTT. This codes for CASSQEWQTGQDKLFF. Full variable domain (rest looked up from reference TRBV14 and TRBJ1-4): EAGVTQFPSHSVIEKGQTVTLRCDPISGHDNLYWYRRVMGKEIKFLLHFVKESKQDESGMPNNRFLAERTGGTYSTLKVQPAELEDSGVYFCASSQEWQTGQDKLFFGSGTQLSVL.

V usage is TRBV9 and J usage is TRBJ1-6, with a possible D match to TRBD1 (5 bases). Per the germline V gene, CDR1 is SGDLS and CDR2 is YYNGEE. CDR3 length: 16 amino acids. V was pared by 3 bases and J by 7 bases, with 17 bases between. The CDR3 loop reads CASSGRVRGGNSPLHF. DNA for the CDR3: TGTGCCAGCAGCGGTCGGGTGAGGGGCGGAAATTCACCCCTCCACTTT. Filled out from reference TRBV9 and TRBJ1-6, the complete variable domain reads DSGVTQTPKHLITATGQRVTLRCSPRSGDLSVYWYQQSLDQGLQFLIQYYNGEERAKGNILERFSAQQFPDLHSELNLSSLELGDSALYFCASSGRVRGGNSPLHFGNGTRLTVT.

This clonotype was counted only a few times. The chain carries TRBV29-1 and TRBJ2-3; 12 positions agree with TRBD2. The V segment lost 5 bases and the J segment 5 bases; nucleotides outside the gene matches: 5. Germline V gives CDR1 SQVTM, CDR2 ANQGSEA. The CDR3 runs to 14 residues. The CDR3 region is CSVSSGGAKDTQYF. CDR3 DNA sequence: TGCAGCGTTTCTAGCGGGGGGGCCAAAGATACGCAGTATTTT.

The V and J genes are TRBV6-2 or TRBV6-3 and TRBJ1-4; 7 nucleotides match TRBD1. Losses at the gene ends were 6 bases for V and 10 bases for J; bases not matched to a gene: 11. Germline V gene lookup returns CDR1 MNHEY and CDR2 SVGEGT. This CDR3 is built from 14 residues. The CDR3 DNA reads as TGTGCCAGCAGCGTCGGACAGGTTGCAGGAAAACTGTTTTTT. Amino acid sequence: CASSVGQVAGKLFF.

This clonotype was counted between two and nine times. DNA for the CDR3: TGTGCCAGCAGTGGGACAGAGGAAGGGACAGATACGCAGTATTTT. This encodes CASSGTEEGTDTQYF. The chain carries TRBV2 and TRBJ2-3; possible D gene TRBD1, 6 bases. V gave up 4 bases and J gave up 3 bases, with 14 bases separating them. Looked up from germline, CDR1 is SNHLY and CDR2 is FYNNEI. CDR3 size: 15 residues.

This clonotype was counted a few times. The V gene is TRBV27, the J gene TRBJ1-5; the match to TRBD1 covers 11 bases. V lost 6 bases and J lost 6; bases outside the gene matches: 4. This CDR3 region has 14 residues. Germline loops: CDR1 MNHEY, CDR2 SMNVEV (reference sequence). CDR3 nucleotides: TGTGCCAGCAGGACCGGGACAGGGGGTCAGCCCCAGCATTTT. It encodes CASRTGTGGQPQHF.

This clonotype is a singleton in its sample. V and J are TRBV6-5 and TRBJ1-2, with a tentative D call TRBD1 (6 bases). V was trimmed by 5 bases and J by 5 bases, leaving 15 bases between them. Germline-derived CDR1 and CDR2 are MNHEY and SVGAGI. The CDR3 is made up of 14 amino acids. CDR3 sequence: CASSRQETAYGYTF. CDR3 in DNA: TGTGCCAGCAGTCGACAGGAGACTGCATATGGCTACACCTTC.